These 11 T cell receptor beta chains share one sample of origin, sequenced in a study of cytomegalovirus exposure and HLA in healthy donors (dated by TCRdb to the late 2010s). Library preparation was by the immunoSEQ multiplex PCR assay. The multiplex PCR relied on a mix of 60 forward primers for TCR Vbeta segments and 13 reverse primers for TCR Jbeta segments. TCRdb took over this immuneACCESS table, retaining in-frame rearrangements with V and J assigned. Such tables are incomplete; in checked studies, under half of the missing clones stem from an unresolved V gene, and the remainder is unexplained. Recorded for this sample are tens of thousands of clones; 74% of them occurred a single time. Less than 7% of the sample rests with the top ten. Sequencing was done on a sample of PBMCs. The receptors were gathered from a young man in good health and CMV-seronegative.

V usage is TRBV7-2 and J usage is TRBJ2-1, with 8 bases fitting TRBD2. CDR1 is SGHTA and CDR2 is FQGNSA in the germline V gene. The length of the CDR3 is 18 residues. V shed 0 bases, J shed 0 bases, and the junction held 7 bases outside the gene matches. CDR3 DNA sequence: TGTGCCAGCAGCTTAGCTTTCGGACTAGCAGCCTCCTACAATGAGCAGTTCTTC. As protein: CASSLAFGLAASYNEQFF.

V and J are TRBV30 and TRBJ1-3, with a possible D match to TRBD1 (5 bases). Germline V gene data show CDR1 as GTSNPN and CDR2 as SVGIG (reference sequence). Trimming pared 3 bases from V and 4 bases from J, leaving 16 bases between. The CDR3 is 15 amino acids. The CDR3 sequence is CAWSPWGGSGNTIYF. In DNA form, the CDR3 reads TGTGCCTGGAGCCCGTGGGGGGGGTCAGGAAACACCATATATTTT.

The chain is built from TRBV9 and TRBJ2-1, with 7 nucleotides matching TRBD2. The CDR3 loop spans 14 amino acids. Trimming cost V 2 bases and J 3 bases; bases outside gene matches: 2. Germline assignment: CDR1 SGDLS and CDR2 YYNGEE. Here the CDR3 DNA reads TGTGCCAGCAGCGTGGGGACTAACTACAATGAGCAGTTCTTC. Protein product: CASSVGTNYNEQFF.

The CDR3 spells CASSDLGAENEKLFF. The CDR3, as DNA: TGTGCCAGCAGCGATTTAGGGGCTGAAAATGAAAAACTGTTTTTT. The chain is built from TRBV11-2 and TRBJ1-4; maybe TRBD1 (5 bases). This CDR3 has 15 residues. In germline, CDR1 is SGHAT, CDR2 FQNNGV. Between the trimmed V and J ends, which lost 5 bases and 5 bases, there was a span of 15 bases.

The rearrangement links TRBV13 to TRBJ1-1, with D maybe TRBD1 (6 bases). V shed 0 bases and J shed 4 bases, with 9 bases lying between them. Germline V gene sequence: CDR1 PRHDT, CDR2 FYEKMQ (reference sequence). The CDR3 sequence is 14 residues long. The CDR3 DNA reads TGTGCCAGCAGCTTAGGGGACAGTCCCACTGAAGCTTTCTTT. Translating it yields CASSLGDSPTEAFF.

This sequence joins TRBV6-5 and TRBJ2-7; 7 bases align to TRBD1. V shed 0 bases and J 2 bases; nucleotides not matched to a gene: 4. CDR1 is MNHEY, CDR2 SVGAGI, per germline. The CDR3 is made up of 15 amino acids. CDR3 sequence (DNA): TGTGCCAGCAGTTACTCTTCGACAGGGACCTACGAGCAGTACTTC. It translates to CASSYSSTGTYEQYF.

The rearrangement uses TRBV7-9 and TRBJ2-1, with 13 bases matching TRBD2. Germline V gene data show CDR1 as SEHNR and CDR2 as FQNEAQ (reference sequence). This CDR3 has 15 residues. After removal of 5 bases from V and 10 bases from J, the junction contained 8 bases not matched to a gene. This CDR3 is CASSRGLAGVREQFF. The CDR3 region has the DNA TGTGCCAGCAGCCGAGGACTAGCGGGGGTGCGAGAGCAGTTCTTC. Filled out from reference TRBV7-9 and TRBJ2-1, the complete variable domain reads DTGVSQNPRHKITKRGQNVTFRCDPISEHNRLYWYRQTLGQGPEFLTYFQNEAQLEKSRLLSDRFSAERPKGSFSTLEIQRTEQGDSAMYLCASSRGLAGVREQFFGPGTRLTVL.

This clone was observed once. The chain uses TRBV5-1 and TRBJ2-3; 8 nucleotides line up with TRBD2. J gave up 3 bases and V 2 bases, and 5 bases lay outside the gene matches. The CDR3 extends over 15 amino acids. CDR1 and CDR2 from the germline V gene are SGHRS and YFSETQ. CDR3 in DNA: TGCGCCAGCAGCTTTTCGGGAGGGCTGACAGATACGCAGTATTTT. Protein: CASSFSGGLTDTQYF.

The gene calls are TRBV9 and TRBJ2-7, with 15 bases lining up with TRBD2. V shed 3 bases and J 5 bases; nucleotides not matched to a gene: 6. Germline V gives CDR1 SGDLS, CDR2 YYNGEE. The CDR3 is 16 residues long. DNA for the CDR3: TGTGCCAGCAGCGCCGGACTAGCGGGGGGGCAAAACGAGCAGTACTTC. Translated, it gives CASSAGLAGGQNEQYF.

This clone was counted once. V and J are TRBV28 and TRBJ1-1; TRBD1 might be the D (5 bases). V was trimmed by 6 bases and J by 5 bases, leaving 19 bases between them. CDR1 is MDHEN, CDR2 SYDVKM, per germline. The CDR3 covers 15 residues. CDR3 sequence reads: CASSSSRPKGTEAFF. The CDR3, as DNA: TGTGCCAGCAGCTCCTCCAGACCCAAGGGGACTGAAGCTTTCTTT.

This clone was picked up a small number of times. This chain links TRBV28 with TRBJ1-1; no definite D call. CDR1 and CDR2 (germline): MDHEN, SYDVKM. The length of the CDR3 is 16 residues. The germline V and J ends were trimmed by 5 bases and 2 bases, with 18 bases remaining between them. As DNA, the CDR3 is TGTGCCAGCAGTGTAAACCAGCGGACTAGAAACACTGAAGCTTTCTTT. It codes for CASSVNQRTRNTEAFF.